The 20 T cell receptor beta chains given below trace back to one sample, sequenced in a study of CD8 T cells in ankylosing spondylitis (dated by TCRdb to about 2017). Libraries were made using 5' RACE. Sequenced using an Illumina HiSeq 2500. The public reads were quality trimmed at Q25 with fastp and then assembled into clones with MiXCR by TCRdb, keeping productive beta chains. Each entry is one CDR3 protein sequence, shown with its most common DNA and genes. In this sample the table shows roughly 180,000 distinct CDR3 sequences, approximately 10% of which occur a single time. The top ten clonotypes cover 25% to 30% of the sample. Sequenced input: blood, either unsorted or a sorted T cell fraction (not recorded which). Receptor source: a male donor with ankylosing spondylitis or in good health (not recorded which).

This clonotype was observed many times. V is TRBV20-1 and J is TRBJ2-5, with D perhaps assigned TRBD1 or TRBD2 (5 bases each). Trimming cost V 6 bases and J 3 bases, with 14 bases left between them. The V gene's germline CDR1 is DFQATT and CDR2 SNEGSKA (reference sequence). The CDR3 is 13 residues long. The CDR3 spells CSAPRDGEETQYF. In nucleotides, the CDR3 is TGCAGTGCCCCCAGGGACGGAGAAGAGACCCAGTACTTC.

This chain connects TRBV24-1 to TRBJ2-1; 9 bases line up with TRBD2. Trimming at V came to 8 bases and at J to 3 bases, leaving 7 bases not matched to a gene. The germline V gene encodes CDR1 KGHDR and CDR2 SFDVKD. The CDR3 contains 15 residues. In DNA, the CDR3 is TGTGCCACCACGGGGGGAGCGGGGGGCTACAATGAGCAGTTCTTC. Translation: CATTGGAGGYNEQFF.

This clonotype was observed at least ten times. This chain joins TRBV6-2 or TRBV6-3 and TRBJ1-2; perhaps TRBD1 as D (5 bases). Trimming took 5 bases from V and 1 from J, leaving 29 bases between them. This CDR3 has 20 amino acids. Germline values: CDR1 MNHEY, CDR2 SVGEGT. The CDR3 DNA sequence: TGTGCCAGCAGTCCACTTACCAGTCCGGGACGGAGCCTCCTTAACTATGGCTACACCTTC. Residues: CASSPLTSPGRSLLNYGYTF.

This clonotype was counted at least ten times. The V gene is TRBV12-3 or TRBV12-4, the J gene TRBJ1-2; D ambiguous. CDR3 length equals 15 residues. V was clipped by 2 bases and J by 0 bases, with 10 bases between them. CDR3 sequence (DNA): TGTGCCAGCAGTTTATCAGGACCCTCTAACTATGGCTACACCTTC. This sequence encodes CASSLSGPSNYGYTF.

The J gene is TRBJ2-5, the V gene TRBV7-6, with 9 bases fitting TRBD2. The V and J ends lost 1 base and 1 base, in that order; junction bases with no gene match: 4. The CDR3 totals 16 residues. Germline V lookup: CDR1 SGHVS, CDR2 FNYEAQ. The CDR3 sequence is CASSLGGGGVQETQYF. Written as DNA, the CDR3 is TGTGCCAGCAGCTTAGGAGGCGGGGGGGTCCAAGAGACCCAGTACTTC.

This clonotype was detected many times. The chain is built from TRBV6-1 and TRBJ1-6; 8 nucleotides agree with TRBD1. This CDR3 is built from 14 residues. Germline CDR1 and CDR2: MNHNS and SASEGT. V trimming: 6 bases; J trimming: 9 bases; junction bases outside the gene matches: 7. Here the CDR3 reads CASRQGAQGSPLHF. The DNA for the CDR3 is TGTGCCAGCAGGCAGGGGGCCCAAGGTTCACCCCTCCACTTT.

This clonotype was counted many times. This sequence joins TRBV5-1 and TRBJ2-5, with D unclear. The CDR3 has 14 amino acids. V was shortened by 2 bases and J by 3 bases, with 11 bases between the two germline ends. The germline V gene has CDR1 SGHRS and CDR2 YFSETQ. DNA for the CDR3: TGCGCCAGCAGCTTTGGGTTACGAAAAGAGACCCAGTACTTC. It encodes CASSFGLRKETQYF.

This clonotype was seen more than once but under ten times. This chain joins TRBV29-1 and TRBJ2-3; D call uncertain. V lost 7 bases, J lost 6 bases, and 11 bases lay in between. Germline loops: CDR1 SQVTM, CDR2 ANQGSEA. The CDR3 runs 11 residues. CDR3 sequence (DNA): TGCAGCGCCCGATACGGTGATACGCAGTATTTT. It translates to CSARYGDTQYF.

V usage is TRBV9 and J usage is TRBJ2-1; D call uncertain. V dropped 3 bases and J dropped 4 bases, with 14 bases sitting between them. CDR3 length equals 15 residues. From germline, CDR1 is SGDLS and CDR2 YYNGEE. The CDR3 here is CASSADQSSYNEQFF. The CDR3 nucleotides read TGTGCCAGCAGCGCCGACCAGTCAAGTTACAATGAGCAGTTCTTC.

This clonotype showed up many times. The V call is TRBV7-2, the J call TRBJ2-7; D unclear. The CDR3 has 12 residues. Germline V gene sequence: CDR1 SGHTA, CDR2 FQGNSA. Trimming stripped 5 bases from V and 3 bases from J, with 8 bases between. Here the CDR3 reads CASSLSLYEQYF. CDR3 DNA: TGTGCCAGCAGCCTCAGCCTCTACGAGCAGTACTTC.

This clonotype was counted at least ten times. The V gene is TRBV29-1, the J gene TRBJ1-5; D gene uncertain. Germline assignment: CDR1 SQVTM and CDR2 ANQGSEA. The CDR3 contains 12 residues. The V end lost 7 bases, the J end lost 4 bases, and 11 bases lay between the germline ends. This CDR3 is CSARRENQPQHF. The CDR3 DNA sequence: TGCAGCGCCAGACGCGAAAATCAGCCCCAGCATTTT.

This clonotype has more than one count but fewer than ten. The chain joins TRBV6-1 to TRBJ2-7; tentatively, D is TRBD1 (6 bases). In germline, CDR1 is MNHNS, CDR2 SASEGT. The CDR3 has 16 amino acids. V lost 6 bases to trimming and J lost 3 bases, with 21 bases between them. The CDR3 bases are TGTGCCAGCAGCCACGGCCCGGGCAGGGGAGTCTACGAGCAGTACTTC. Protein sequence: CASSHGPGRGVYEQYF.

This clonotype has at least ten counts. This chain uses TRBV9 with TRBJ2-3; D gene uncertain. Germline values: CDR1 SGDLS, CDR2 YYNGEE. Trimming removed 8 bases from V and 1 base from J, with 20 bases in between. This CDR3 contains 16 residues. CDR3 DNA: TGTGCCAGTACCAACGACCCCAGATCGGGCACAGATACGCAGTATTTT. It codes for CASTNDPRSGTDTQYF.

The chain employs TRBV2 and TRBJ1-4; D not resolved. CDR3 size: 18 residues. The V end was cut by 2 bases, the J end by 3 bases, with 19 bases between. Germline V lookup: CDR1 SNHLY, CDR2 FYNNEI. The CDR3 bases are TGTGCCAGCAGTGAATTGGGAGGAGCCACGGCGGCTAATGAAAAACTGTTTTTT. Translated: CASSELGGATAANEKLFF.

This clonotype was observed a few times. The rearrangement uses TRBV7-6 and TRBJ1-1; no firm D call. The V gene's germline CDR1 is SGHVS and CDR2 FNYEAQ. The CDR3 runs 14 residues. Trimming took 1 base from V and 1 from J, leaving 7 bases between them. The CDR3 sequence: CASSLVQSNTEAFF. In DNA form, the CDR3 reads TGTGCCAGCAGCTTAGTTCAGTCGAACACTGAAGCTTTCTTT. Drawing the rest from reference TRBV7-6 and TRBJ1-1, the complete variable domain is GAGVSQSPRYKVTKRGQDVALRCDPISGHVSLYWYRQALGQGPEFLTYFNYEAQQDKSGLPNDRFSAERPEGSISTLTIQRTEQRDSAMYRCASSLVQSNTEAFFGQGTRLTVV.

Many counts were recorded for this clonotype. The chain has TRBV6-1 and TRBJ2-7; D is perhaps TRBD1 (6 bases). V lost 7 bases and J lost 2, with 18 bases in between. Germline V gene data show CDR1 as MNHNS and CDR2 as SASEGT. The CDR3 covers 15 residues. The CDR3 coding sequence is TGTGCCAGCACCAATTCGGACAGCCGTGCCTACGAGCAGTACTTC. Translated, it gives CASTNSDSRAYEQYF.

This clonotype was observed many times. The CDR3 sequence: CASSLAEGGYEQFF. CDR3 DNA sequence: TGTGCCAGCAGCTTAGCTGAAGGGGGCTATGAGCAGTTCTTC. The genes are TRBV7-7 and TRBJ2-1; TRBD1 matches 7 bases. The CDR3 loop spans 14 amino acids. The junction had 4 bases not matched to a gene; V was cut back by 0 bases and J by 8 bases. In germline, CDR1 is SSHAT, CDR2 FNYEAQ (reference sequence).

The chain joins TRBV7-4 to TRBJ2-7; tentatively, D is TRBD1 or TRBD2 (8 bases each). This CDR3 contains 17 residues. V dropped 10 bases and J dropped 5 bases, with 30 bases sitting between them. Germline CDR1 and CDR2: SGHVT and SQSDAQ. CDR3: CATCQGGQGLGRDEQYF. The CDR3, as DNA: TGTGCCACCTGCCAAGGTGGACAGGGACTAGGGCGGGACGAGCAGTACTTC.

This chain uses TRBV4-3 with TRBJ2-5; possible D gene TRBD1, 5 bases. V gave up 0 bases and J gave up 5 bases, with 13 bases separating them. The CDR3 length is 15 residues. The germline V gene encodes CDR1 LGHNA and CDR2 YSLEER. The CDR3 DNA reads TGCGCCAGCAGCCAAGAATTGGGGCGGTTTGAGACCCAGTACTTC. Protein product: CASSQELGRFETQYF.

The chain links TRBV10-3 to TRBJ1-2, with 8 bases lining up with TRBD1. Germline V gene sequence: CDR1 ENHRY, CDR2 SYGVKD. The CDR3 consists of 14 residues. Losses at the gene ends were 7 bases for V and 8 bases for J; bases not matched to a gene: 12. The CDR3 reads CAITRGTGDGGYTF. CDR3 in DNA: TGTGCCATCACCAGAGGGACAGGTGATGGGGGCTACACCTTC.